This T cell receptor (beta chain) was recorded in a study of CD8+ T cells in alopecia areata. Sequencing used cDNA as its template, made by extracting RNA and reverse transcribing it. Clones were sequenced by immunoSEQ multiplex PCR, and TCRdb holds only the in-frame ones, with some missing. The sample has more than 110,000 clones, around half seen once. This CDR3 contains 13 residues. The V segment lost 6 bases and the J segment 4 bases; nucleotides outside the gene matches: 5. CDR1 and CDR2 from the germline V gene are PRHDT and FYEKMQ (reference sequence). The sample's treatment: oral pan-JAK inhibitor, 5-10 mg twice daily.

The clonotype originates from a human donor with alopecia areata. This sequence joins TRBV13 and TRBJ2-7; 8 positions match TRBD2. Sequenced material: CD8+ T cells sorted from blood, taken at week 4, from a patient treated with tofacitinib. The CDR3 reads CASRTSGRYEQYF. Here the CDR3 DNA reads TGTGCCAGCAGAACTAGCGGTCGGTACGAGCAGTACTTC. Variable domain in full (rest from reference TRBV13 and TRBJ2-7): AAGVIQSPRHLIKEKRETATLKCYPIPRHDTVYWYQQGPGQDPQFLISFYEKMQSDKGSIPDRFSAQQFSDYHSELNMSSLELGDSALYFCASRTSGRYEQYFGPGTRLTVT.